This is a list of T cell receptor beta chains from one sample in a study of identical twins. TCRdb re-derived calls from the 5' RACE reads in MiXCR, one entry per CDR3 protein. This table has around 250,000 distinct CDR3 sequences, around 8.3% appearing once. These data are also associated with another study on yellow fever vaccine responses in identical twins.

Sample: CD8+ T cells sorted from blood. The receptors were sampled from a woman under 30 in good health. Each CDR3 is given with its conserved first and last residue. The D gene is left open where the match is weak. Clone size is given for some rows only: seen once, a few or many times, or a class if the clone is expanded.

v_gene: TRBV4-1
abundance: many
j_gene: TRBJ2-7
d_gene: .
CDR3aa: CASSQVLVEEQYF
CDR3nt: TGCGCCAGCAGCCAAGTATTAGTGGAAGAGCAGTACTTC

v_gene: TRBV10-3
abundance: many
j_gene: TRBJ2-7
d_gene: TRBD1
CDR3aa: CAISVGQGRNYEQYF
CDR3nt: TGTGCCATCAGTGTAGGACAGGGGAGGAACTACGAGCAGTACTTC

v_gene: TRBV30
abundance: few
j_gene: TRBJ2-3
d_gene: TRBD2
CDR3aa: CAWSFTSGSPDTQYF
CDR3nt: TGTGCCTGGAGTTTTACTAGCGGGAGTCCAGATACGCAGTATTTT

v_gene: TRBV5-1
abundance: .
j_gene: TRBJ2-6
d_gene: TRBD1
CDR3aa: CASSLAGGGPSGANVLTF
CDR3nt: TGCGCCAGCAGCTTGGCAGGGGGCGGTCCCTCTGGGGCCAACGTCCTGACTTTC

v_gene: TRBV29-1
abundance: many
j_gene: TRBJ2-7
d_gene: TRBD1
CDR3aa: CSVAGGYTYEQYF
CDR3nt: TGCAGCGTTGCAGGGGGCTACACCTACGAGCAGTACTTC

v_gene: TRBV3-1
abundance: once
j_gene: TRBJ2-7
d_gene: TRBD2
CDR3aa: CASCPAASGSYEQYF
CDR3nt: TGTGCCTCCTGCCCAGCGGCTAGCGGCTCCTACGAGCAGTACTTC

v_gene: TRBV7-8
abundance: .
j_gene: TRBJ2-7
d_gene: .
CDR3aa: CASSLETPSSYEQYF
CDR3nt: TGTGCCAGCAGCTTAGAGACACCCAGTTCCTACGAGCAGTACTTC

v_gene: TRBV30
abundance: .
j_gene: TRBJ2-3
d_gene: TRBD2
CDR3aa: CAWSVRGGATSTDTQYF
CDR3nt: TGTGCCTGGAGTGTGCGGGGGGGGGCAACTAGCACAGATACGCAGTATTTT

v_gene: TRBV9
abundance: few
j_gene: TRBJ1-1
d_gene: .
CDR3aa: CASSVEGSGAFF
CDR3nt: TGTGCCAGCAGCGTAGAGGGGTCAGGTGCTTTCTTT

v_gene: TRBV13
abundance: .
j_gene: TRBJ2-2
d_gene: .
CDR3aa: CASSPRRGLNTGELFF
CDR3nt: TGTGCCAGCAGTCCTCGTCGGGGGCTCAACACCGGGGAGCTGTTTTTT

v_gene: TRBV4-3
abundance: few
j_gene: TRBJ2-1
d_gene: TRBD1
CDR3aa: CASRLDRVFYNEQFF
CDR3nt: TGCGCCAGCAGACTGGACAGGGTTTTCTACAATGAGCAGTTCTTC

v_gene: TRBV20-1
abundance: .
j_gene: TRBJ2-7
d_gene: .
CDR3aa: CSARDHSWDSGEQYF
CDR3nt: TGCAGTGCTAGAGACCATTCTTGGGACTCGGGCGAGCAGTACTTC

v_gene: TRBV27
abundance: .
j_gene: TRBJ1-2
d_gene: TRBD1
CDR3aa: CASSLSTGERGYTF
CDR3nt: TGTGCCAGCAGTTTATCGACAGGGGAGAGGGGCTACACCTTC

v_gene: TRBV5-6
abundance: few
j_gene: TRBJ2-3
d_gene: .
CDR3aa: CASSLASRDADTQYF
CDR3nt: TGTGCCAGCAGCTTGGCTTCCCGGGATGCAGATACGCAGTATTTT

v_gene: TRBV2
abundance: few
j_gene: TRBJ1-1
d_gene: .
CDR3aa: CASSEGGSYTEAFF
CDR3nt: TGTGCCAGCAGTGAAGGGGGTAGTTACACTGAAGCTTTCTTT

v_gene: TRBV12-3/TRBV12-4
abundance: .
j_gene: TRBJ2-3
d_gene: .
CDR3aa: CASSSGYEPPDTQYF
CDR3nt: TGTGCCAGCAGTTCTGGCTACGAACCCCCAGATACGCAGTATTTT

v_gene: TRBV4-3
abundance: .
j_gene: TRBJ2-7
d_gene: .
CDR3aa: CASSQDMAGNEQYF
CDR3nt: TGCGCCAGCAGCCAAGATATGGCAGGAAACGAGCAGTACTTC

v_gene: TRBV29-1
abundance: .
j_gene: TRBJ2-7
d_gene: TRBD1
CDR3aa: CSVRSSPGGEQYF
CDR3nt: TGCAGCGTTCGGTCGAGCCCAGGGGGCGAGCAGTACTTC

v_gene: TRBV7-8
abundance: many
j_gene: TRBJ1-1
d_gene: .
CDR3aa: CASSATQLNTEAFF
CDR3nt: TGTGCCAGCAGCGCAACACAACTTAACACTGAAGCTTTCTTT

v_gene: TRBV29-1
abundance: many
j_gene: TRBJ2-1
d_gene: TRBD2
CDR3aa: CSGTGLADNEQFF
CDR3nt: TGCAGCGGTACGGGACTAGCGGACAATGAGCAGTTCTTC

v_gene: TRBV4-3
abundance: few
j_gene: TRBJ2-7
d_gene: TRBD1
CDR3aa: CASSQYRGSYEQYF
CDR3nt: TGCGCCAGCAGCCAATACAGGGGGTCCTACGAGCAGTACTTC

v_gene: TRBV13
abundance: many
j_gene: TRBJ2-7
d_gene: .
CDR3aa: CASSQSSSYEQYF
CDR3nt: TGTGCCAGCAGCCAATCGAGCTCCTACGAGCAGTACTTC

v_gene: TRBV6-2/TRBV6-3
abundance: .
j_gene: TRBJ2-7
d_gene: .
CDR3aa: CATTQPYRYPYEQYF
CDR3nt: TGTGCCACGACACAGCCTTACAGGTATCCCTACGAGCAGTACTTC